This TCR beta chain was documented in a study of T cell clusters in autoimmune cytopenias. Each sample's input was 250 ng genomic DNA, some 38,000 genome equivalents. One tube held mixed TRB-A and TRB-B primer pools for touch-down PCR. TCRdb reprocessed the multiplex PCR reads, keeping one entry per CDR3 protein, no DNA. The listing contains under 11,000 distinct CDR3 sequences. The length of the CDR3 is 17 residues. Per germline, CDR1 LNHDA and CDR2 SQIVND (reference sequence). Separately, the same data were catalogued under a study of T cell repertoires in aging, cancer and after chemotherapy. This second report adds: Healthy donors lost TCR diversity with age mainly through richness, cancer patients through richness and evenness. The repertoire data cannot show anything about immunological memory following chemotherapy.

Material: peripheral blood. The chain has TRBV19 and TRBJ1-5. The TCR sequence derives from a human donor in good health. Here the CDR3 reads CASSIHNRPGGNQPQHF.